Shown below are 21 T cell receptor beta chains from a single sample sequenced in a study of blood T cell repertoires in COVID-19. This table comes from immunoSEQ multiplex PCR, and its TCRdb copy is limited to in-frame clones, with some not included. The data contain about 320,000 clones, approximately 90% of them singletons. Sequencing was done on a sample of PBMCs or T cells enriched from blood (not recorded which). The receptors come from a woman under 40 who had been exposed to COVID-19.

The genes are TRBV14 and TRBJ2-1, with D unclear. The CDR3 contains 13 residues. Germline V gene data show CDR1 as SGHDN and CDR2 as FVKESK. V was clipped by 2 bases and J by 9 bases, with 11 bases between them. The CDR3: CASSQQPASEQFF. Written as DNA, the CDR3 is TGTGCCAGCAGCCAACAACCAGCGAGTGAGCAGTTCTTC.

The chain employs TRBV7-7 and TRBJ2-3; 14 positions agree with TRBD2. Germline V gives CDR1 SSHAT, CDR2 FNYEAQ (reference sequence). This CDR3 is built from 17 residues. V lost 1 base and J lost 6; bases outside the gene matches: 6. CDR3 region: CASSLGRLAGGKDTQYF. CDR3 nucleotides: TGTGCCAGCAGCTTAGGTCGACTAGCGGGGGGGAAGGATACGCAGTATTTT.

The rearrangement joins TRBV28 to TRBJ2-7; possible D gene TRBD2, 7 bases. The CDR3 has 15 residues. V was clipped by 4 bases and J by 2 bases, with 15 bases between them. Germline V gene sequence: CDR1 MDHEN, CDR2 SYDVKM. Here the CDR3 reads CASSSGGGQTYEQYF. The CDR3 nucleotides read TGTGCCAGCAGTTCGGGGGGAGGACAGACCTACGAGCAGTACTTC.

The rearrangement links TRBV19 to TRBJ1-5; D remains unclear. This CDR3 region has 13 residues. Germline V gene lookup returns CDR1 LNHDA and CDR2 SQIVND (reference sequence). V was trimmed by 5 bases and J by 4 bases, leaving 9 bases between them. The CDR3 spells CASSLPKNQPQHF. CDR3 nucleotides: TGTGCCAGTAGTCTACCTAAAAATCAGCCCCAGCATTTT.

V and J are TRBV5-1 and TRBJ2-6, with D maybe TRBD1 (5 bases). Trimming removed 4 bases from V and 2 bases from J, with 10 bases in between. This CDR3 is 15 amino acids long. CDR1 is SGHRS and CDR2 is YFSETQ in the germline V gene. The CDR3 nucleotides read TGCGCCAGCAGCACAAGGGGAACTGGGGCCAACGTCCTGACTTTC. The encoded protein is CASSTRGTGANVLTF.

The genes are TRBV5-1 and TRBJ2-3; D uncertain. In germline, CDR1 is SGHRS, CDR2 YFSETQ. CDR3 length: 15 residues. Trimming took off 4 bases at V and 3 bases at J, with 15 bases between the two ends. The CDR3 here is CASSLNMVLTDTQYF. The CDR3 region has the DNA TGCGCCAGCAGCCTCAACATGGTGTTGACAGATACGCAGTATTTT.

V usage is TRBV6-1 and J usage is TRBJ1-1; perhaps TRBD1 as D (5 bases). The V and J ends lost 3 bases and 5 bases respectively, with 16 bases between them. Germline values: CDR1 MNHNS, CDR2 SASEGT. The CDR3 contains 15 residues. The CDR3 coding sequence is TGTGCCAGCAGTGAGAGTTGGGGGGAAGAAACTGAAGCTTTCTTT. Encoded protein: CASSESWGEETEAFF.

The rearrangement uses TRBV7-9 and TRBJ1-6; no clear D. V was shortened by 5 bases and J by 8 bases, with 13 bases between the two germline ends. The CDR3 runs 14 residues. Germline-derived CDR1 and CDR2 are SEHNR and FQNEAQ (reference sequence). The CDR3 loop reads CASSPPQLDSPLHF. The CDR3, as DNA: TGTGCCAGCAGCCCCCCCCAACTAGATTCACCCCTCCACTTT.

The chain uses TRBV10-3 and TRBJ1-4, with TRBD1 matching over 7 bases. The CDR3 runs 14 residues. CDR1 is ENHRY, CDR2 SYGVKD, per germline. V gave up 10 bases and J gave up 0 bases; unmatched junction bases: 5. CDR3 region: CATKTGATNEKLFF. The CDR3 DNA reads as TGTGCCACCAAAACAGGGGCAACTAATGAAAAACTGTTTTTT.

The chain has TRBV4-3 and TRBJ1-2; 8 bases are a match to TRBD1. The ends lost 3 bases at V and 8 bases at J; junction bases unmatched: 11. The CDR3 totals 15 residues. CDR1 is LGHNA and CDR2 is YSLEER in the germline V gene. The CDR3 DNA sequence: TGCGCCAGCAGCCAGGAAGCGCAGGGGGCGAGGGGCTACACCTTC. Translation gives CASSQEAQGARGYTF.

The rearrangement links TRBV9 to TRBJ1-2; 9 nucleotides match TRBD1. Looked up from germline, CDR1 is SGDLS and CDR2 is YYNGEE. The trim removed 1 base at V and 8 bases at J, leaving 9 bases unmatched. The CDR3 contains 15 residues. For the CDR3, the DNA is TGTGCCAGCAGCGTACACCAGGGACAGGGATTCGGCTACACCTTC. Amino acid sequence: CASSVHQGQGFGYTF.

The rearrangement uses TRBV19 and TRBJ1-2; D may be TRBD1 (5 bases). V was trimmed by 4 bases and J by 4 bases, leaving 10 bases between them. The V gene's germline CDR1 is LNHDA and CDR2 SQIVND (reference sequence). The CDR3 totals 13 residues. The CDR3 protein is CASSTLTAYGYTF. CDR3 coding DNA: TGTGCCAGTAGTACCCTGACAGCCTATGGCTACACCTTC.

CDR3 coding DNA: TGTGCCAGCAGCCCCTTCGGGAATGAGCAGTTCTTC. Its protein product is CASSPFGNEQFF. This chain uses TRBV3-1 (or the pseudogene TRBV3-2) with TRBJ2-1; no firm D call. The CDR3 spans 12 residues. Trimming left V 4 bases short and J 7 bases short, with 8 bases between. From germline, CDR1 is LGHDT and CDR2 YNNKEL (reference sequence).

The chain couples TRBV7-2 to TRBJ2-7, with TRBD2 as a possible D gene (5 bases). The CDR3 has 14 residues. V was cut by 1 base and J by 3 bases, with 10 bases left in between. CDR1 is SGHTA, CDR2 FQGNSA, per germline. The CDR3 region has the DNA TGTGCCAGCAGCTTAGACCCCGGAGGCTACGAGCAGTACTTC. It yields the protein CASSLDPGGYEQYF.

The CDR3 DNA reads TGCAGCGTGCAGGGTATCTATGGCTACACCTTC. Its translation is CSVQGIYGYTF. The chain has TRBV29-1 and TRBJ1-2; D perhaps matches TRBD1 (5 bases). V lost 6 bases, J lost 4 bases, and 9 bases lay in between. The CDR3 runs to 11 residues. Germline V gives CDR1 SQVTM, CDR2 ANQGSEA.

V gene TRBV28 combines with J gene TRBJ2-7, with a weak D call TRBD1 (5 bases). The V end was cut by 6 bases, the J end by 3 bases, with 21 bases between. Germline-derived CDR1 and CDR2 are MDHEN and SYDVKM. The CDR3 is 16 residues long. CDR3: CASSLHWTRNVYEQYF. CDR3 sequence (DNA): TGTGCCAGCAGCCTTCATTGGACACGAAACGTCTACGAGCAGTACTTC.

This chain links TRBV18 with TRBJ2-7; 7 bases align to TRBD1. V shed 5 bases and J 0 bases; nucleotides not matched to a gene: 7. The germline V gene encodes CDR1 KGHSH and CDR2 LQKENI. The CDR3 runs 15 residues. Here the CDR3 reads CASSTTGQASYEQYF. The CDR3 coding sequence is TGTGCCAGCTCAACCACCGGACAGGCCTCCTACGAGCAGTACTTC.

This chain uses TRBV5-6 with TRBJ2-2, with D unresolved. CDR1 and CDR2 (germline): SGHDT, YYEEEE. V dropped 0 bases and J dropped 6 bases, with 18 bases sitting between them. The CDR3 covers 17 residues. CDR3 sequence: CASSLASLNSFAGELFF. The CDR3 bases are TGTGCCAGCAGCTTGGCGTCACTAAATAGTTTTGCCGGGGAGCTGTTTTTT.

Only one count was recorded for this clone. The J gene is TRBJ2-7, the V gene TRBV5-1; 11 positions agree with TRBD1. The CDR3 runs to 14 residues. Trimming at V came to 3 bases and at J to 5 bases, leaving 4 bases not matched to a gene. The V gene's germline CDR1 is SGHRS and CDR2 YFSETQ. The CDR3 DNA is TGCGCCAGCAGCTATCGGACAGGGGGCCACGAGCAGTACTTC. It specifies CASSYRTGGHEQYF.

This clone came up once. The chain carries TRBV5-1 and TRBJ2-3; 7 positions match TRBD1. The CDR3 spans 16 residues. CDR1 and CDR2 (germline): SGHRS, YFSETQ. The J segment lost 6 bases and the V segment lost 3 bases, leaving 13 bases of the junction unmatched. The CDR3 nucleotides are TGCGCCAGCAGCTCGATCTACAGGGGTGGTATGGATACGCAGTATTTT. Its protein is CASSSIYRGGMDTQYF.

The chain employs TRBV11-2 and TRBJ1-2, with D possibly matching TRBD1 (5 bases). CDR3 length equals 15 residues. V lost 2 bases and J 2 bases, leaving 12 bases between the germline ends. Per the germline V gene, CDR1 is SGHAT and CDR2 is FQNNGV. DNA for the CDR3: TGTGCCAGCAGCTTACTGGCGGGGCAGAACTATGGCTACACCTTC. It yields the protein CASSLLAGQNYGYTF. Full variable domain (remainder filled in from reference TRBV11-2 and TRBJ1-2): EAGVAQSPRYKIIEKRQSVAFWCNPISGHATLYWYQQILGQGPKLLIQFQNNGVVDDSQLPKDRFSAERLKGVDSTLKIQPAKLEDSAVYLCASSLLAGQNYGYTFGSGTRLTVV.